This TCR beta chain stems from a study of cytotoxic CD8 clonotypes in ibrutinib-treated CLL. Whole-study context: Investigators collected response samples after a median about twelve months of treatment, range 6 to 36.

Using immunoSEQ multiplex PCR, the repertoire was profiled, and TCRdb retains in-frame clones only, with some absent. The table has more than 200,000 clones, 70% seen once. The CDR3 is 17 amino acids. The ends lost 1 base at V and 10 bases at J; junction bases unmatched: 13. Germline V lookup: CDR1 KGHSH, CDR2 LQKENI. In this sample, this clone turned up a few times. Its antigen is not identified. Study observations and caveats: Public clonotypes, found uncommonly, either contracted or stayed stable on treatment. Patients had baseline clonality above age-matched healthy donors, and this clonality moved with circulating CD8+ T-cell counts.

Sequencing was performed on PBMCs, taken after 24 months of ibrutinib treatment. The chain links TRBV18 to TRBJ1-4; 9 positions match TRBD1. The clonotype comes from a human donor with chronic lymphocytic leukemia. In DNA form, the CDR3 reads TGTGCCAGCTCACCACGGGACAGGGTCGAATTGGTTGGAAAACTGTTTTTT. Its translation: CASSPRDRVELVGKLFF. The complete variable domain, with remaining parts taken from reference TRBV18 and TRBJ1-4, reads NAGVMQNPRHLVRRRGQEARLRCSPMKGHSHVYWYRQLPEEGLKFMVYLQKENIIDESGMPKERFSAEFPKEGPSILRIQQVVRGDSAAYFCASSPRDRVELVGKLFFGSGTQLSVL.